This passage covers 27 T cell receptor beta chains from one sample sequenced in a study of blood T cells in healthy people across ages. Then a second PCR, running roughly 7 to 11 cycles, was carried out with a sample-barcoded 5' primer and a J-beta primer mix. A single record per CDR3 protein comes from TCRdb applying MiXCR to the 5' RACE reads. The sample lists around 2 million distinct CDR3 sequences; about two fifths were seen once. The source material was blood. All receptors come from a human donor in good health.

This clonotype showed up just a few times. The chain recombines TRBV3-1 with TRBJ2-1; 12 bases fit TRBD2. Per the germline V gene, CDR1 is LGHDT and CDR2 is YNNKEL (reference sequence). CDR3 length: 13 amino acids. Unmatched junction bases numbered 1, after V lost 5 bases and J lost 8 bases. The CDR3 protein is CASSWTSGDEQFF. The DNA for the CDR3 is TGTGCCAGCAGCTGGACTAGCGGGGATGAGCAGTTCTTC.

This chain links TRBV13 with TRBJ2-1, with 7 bases identical to TRBD1. Unmatched junction bases numbered 7, after V lost 5 bases and J lost 3 bases. The CDR3 length is 15 residues. Germline assignment: CDR1 PRHDT and CDR2 FYEKMQ (reference sequence). The CDR3 DNA reads as TGTGCCAGCAGCACGGGGACAGAATACTACAATGAGCAGTTCTTC. Amino acid sequence: CASSTGTEYYNEQFF. Using reference TRBV13 and TRBJ2-1 for the parts outside the CDR3, the full variable domain is AAGVIQSPRHLIKEKRETATLKCYPIPRHDTVYWYQQGPGQDPQFLISFYEKMQSDKGSIPDRFSAQQFSDYHSELNMSSLELGDSALYFCASSTGTEYYNEQFFGPGTRLTVL.

V is TRBV7-9 and J is TRBJ1-2; 9 bases map to TRBD1. Germline V CDR1 and CDR2: SEHNR, FQNEAQ (reference sequence). Trimming cost V 2 bases and J 2 bases; bases outside gene matches: 6. The CDR3 covers 16 residues. The CDR3 nucleotides read TGTGCCAGCAGCTTAACAGGGGGCCAAAGGAACTATGGCTACACCTTC. Residues: CASSLTGGQRNYGYTF.

The chain employs TRBV2 and TRBJ2-4; D may correspond to TRBD1 or TRBD2 (5 bases each). The J call may not be correct, given that the DNA end is closer to TRBJ2-5. The CDR3 consists of 16 residues. Germline assignment: CDR1 SNHLY and CDR2 FYNNEI. The CDR3 DNA follows: TGTGCCAGCAGGAGAGGGGCTACCCCGCTAAGAGAGACCCAGTACTTC. As protein: CASRRGATPLRETQYF.

In this sample, this clonotype turned up a few times. The chain is built from TRBV29-1 and TRBJ2-7; D unclear. CDR1 is SQVTM and CDR2 is ANQGSEA in the germline V gene. V was pared by 3 bases and J by 0 bases, with 9 bases between. The CDR3 is 13 residues long. The CDR3 DNA reads as TGCAGCGTTGAGTGGGATTTCTCCTACGAGCAGTACTTC. The encoded protein is CSVEWDFSYEQYF.

This chain joins TRBV28 and TRBJ1-4, with D possibly TRBD1 on 5 matching bases. The CDR3 consists of 16 residues. With 6 bases removed from V and 4 bases from J, the gap between germline ends came to 18 bases. Germline V gives CDR1 MDHEN, CDR2 SYDVKM. CDR3: CASRSQRGRSNEKLFF. CDR3 nucleotide sequence: TGTGCCAGCAGATCACAACGGGGACGGAGTAATGAAAAACTGTTTTTT.

This chain connects TRBV6-6 to TRBJ1-1; D gene uncertain. CDR1 is MNHNY and CDR2 is SVGAGI in the germline V gene (reference sequence). The CDR3 spans 14 residues. V lost 6 bases and J 4 bases, leaving 15 bases between the germline ends. CDR3 region: CASRPLWGSTEAFF. The CDR3 coding sequence is TGTGCCAGCAGACCACTTTGGGGTTCCACTGAAGCTTTCTTT.

J is TRBJ1-6 and V is TRBV14; no reliable D call. Germline V lookup: CDR1 SGHDN, CDR2 FVKESK. The CDR3 loop spans 15 amino acids. The V gene lost 0 bases and the J gene lost 7 bases, with 10 bases spanning the gap. The CDR3 reads CASSQDSIDNSPLHF. Written as DNA, the CDR3 is TGTGCCAGCAGCCAAGATTCAATAGACAATTCACCCCTCCACTTT.

The CDR3 spells CASSLDFGSGPDTQYF. Here the CDR3 DNA reads TGTGCCAGCAGTTTAGACTTCGGATCTGGCCCAGATACGCAGTATTTT. This sequence joins TRBV12-3 or TRBV12-4 and TRBJ2-3, with D hard to call. This CDR3 has 16 amino acids. V was shortened by 1 base and J by 4 bases, with 15 bases between the two germline ends.

This clonotype was picked up one time. This chain links TRBV7-9 with TRBJ2-1; 11 nucleotides line up with TRBD2. Trimming at V came to 4 bases and at J to 10 bases, leaving 6 bases not matched to a gene. CDR3 length equals 14 residues. Germline CDR1 and CDR2: SEHNR and FQNEAQ (reference sequence). Here the CDR3 DNA reads TGTGCCAGCAGCTGCGGGACTAGCGGAACAGAGCAGTTCTTC. This encodes CASSCGTSGTEQFF.

This clonotype has more than one count but fewer than ten. The chain links TRBV12-3 or TRBV12-4 to TRBJ2-7; D unclear. V shed 2 bases and J shed 2 bases, with 16 bases lying between them. The CDR3 is 16 amino acids. The CDR3 sequence: CASSLFAGQQAYEQYF. The CDR3 nucleotides read TGTGCCAGCAGTTTATTCGCTGGGCAGCAAGCCTACGAGCAGTACTTC.

This clonotype was picked up a small number of times. V usage is TRBV7-9 and J usage is TRBJ2-1; TRBD1 might be the D (6 bases). Germline assignment: CDR1 SEHNR and CDR2 FQNEAQ (reference sequence). Trimming pared 5 bases from V and 8 bases from J, leaving 19 bases between. The CDR3 runs 15 residues. CDR3 DNA: TGTGCCAGCAGCCCGACCGAACAGGGTTTAGATGAGCAGTTCTTC. This sequence encodes CASSPTEQGLDEQFF.

The CDR3 loop is CSASSAGQAFSQHF. The CDR3 coding sequence is TGCAGTGCTAGTTCTGCGGGGCAGGCGTTTTCCCAGCATTTT. V is TRBV20-1 and J is TRBJ1-5; possibly TRBD1 for D (5 bases). Trimming pared 3 bases from V and 11 bases from J, leaving 20 bases between. Germline V gene lookup returns CDR1 DFQATT and CDR2 SNEGSKA (reference sequence). CDR3 length: 14 residues.

V usage is TRBV29-1 and J usage is TRBJ2-1; D remains unclear. V shed 3 bases and J shed 2 bases, with 14 bases lying between them. The CDR3 totals 15 residues. The germline V gene has CDR1 SQVTM and CDR2 ANQGSEA. Here the CDR3 DNA reads TGCAGCGTTGAGTTTGGGAACCCACCCTACAATGAGCAGTTCTTC. This translates into CSVEFGNPPYNEQFF.

This clonotype was detected only a few times. This chain uses TRBV7-9 with TRBJ2-1; D is possibly TRBD2 (7 bases). Deletions cut 1 base from V and 6 bases from J, with 22 bases between. This CDR3 has 18 residues. The germline V gene has CDR1 SEHNR and CDR2 FQNEAQ (reference sequence). CDR3 DNA sequence: TGTGCCAGCAGCTTAGATTCGCCCACCGGGGGGCCCGGCAATGAGCAGTTCTTC. This translates into CASSLDSPTGGPGNEQFF.

The rearrangement joins TRBV29-1 to TRBJ1-2, with D unresolved. This CDR3 region has 13 residues. Germline V gene lookup returns CDR1 SQVTM and CDR2 ANQGSEA. Deletions cut 6 bases from V and 4 bases from J, with 15 bases between. This chain's CDR3 is CSVFLGVSYGYTF. The CDR3 DNA reads TGCAGCGTGTTTTTGGGAGTGAGCTATGGCTACACCTTC. Together with reference TRBV29-1 and TRBJ1-2, the CDR3 gives the full variable domain: SAVISQKPSRDICQRGTSLTIQCQVDSQVTMMFWYRQQPGQSLTLIATANQGSEATYESGFVIDKFPISRPNLTFSTLTVSNMSPEDSSIYLCSVFLGVSYGYTFGSGTRLTVV.

The gene calls are TRBV2 and TRBJ2-1; D gene uncertain. The CDR3 sequence is 11 residues long. V lost 7 bases and J lost 7, with 8 bases in between. From germline, CDR1 is SNHLY and CDR2 FYNNEI. For the CDR3, the DNA is TGTGCCAGCATCCAGCGAAATGAGCAGTTCTTC. This sequence encodes CASIQRNEQFF.

This clonotype showed up just a few times. V usage is TRBV7-3 and J usage is TRBJ2-3; 8 positions match TRBD2. The germline V gene has CDR1 SGHTA and CDR2 FQGTGA. The V and J ends lost 1 base and 4 bases, in that order; junction bases with no gene match: 1. The CDR3 sequence is 14 residues long. CDR3 residues: CASSLMRGADTQYF. The CDR3 nucleotides are TGTGCCAGCAGCTTAATGCGGGGGGCAGATACGCAGTATTTT.

Concerning this clonotype itself: One junction end disagrees with the germline gene, perhaps due to a read error. The rearrangement uses TRBV7-9 and TRBJ1-6; TRBD1 might be the D (6 bases). CDR3 length: 13 residues. Germline V gene lookup returns CDR1 SEHNR and CDR2 FQNEAQ (reference sequence). DNA of the CDR3: TGTTCCAGCAGCTCCGGGACACCTTCACCCCTCCACTTT. Protein sequence: CSSSSGTPSPLHF.

CDR3 sequence: CASSLRTPQDGYTF. CDR3 bases: TGTGCCAGCAGTTTGCGGACCCCTCAGGATGGCTACACCTTC. J is TRBJ1-2 and V is TRBV28; D remains unclear. Trimming removed 3 bases from V and 6 bases from J, with 14 bases in between. CDR3 length equals 14 residues. CDR1 is MDHEN and CDR2 is SYDVKM in the germline V gene.

The chain links TRBV5-1 to TRBJ1-2; D is ambiguous. Trimming removed 4 bases at V and 8 bases at J, with 18 bases between. Germline V gives CDR1 SGHRS, CDR2 YFSETQ. The CDR3 is 14 residues long. The CDR3 coding sequence is TGCGCCAGCAGCCTCCATAATGGAAATGAGGGCTACACCTTC. Encoded protein: CASSLHNGNEGYTF.

This clonotype was seen only a few times. This sequence joins TRBV7-6 and TRBJ2-3; D possibly corresponds to TRBD2 (6 bases). Trimming removed 1 base from V and 0 bases from J, with 11 bases in between. The CDR3 covers 16 residues. Germline assignment: CDR1 SGHVS and CDR2 FNYEAQ. The CDR3 sequence: CASSLGLSGSTDTQYF. CDR3 in DNA: TGTGCCAGCAGCTTAGGTCTTAGCGGAAGCACAGATACGCAGTATTTT.

A few counts support this clonotype. The chain recombines TRBV10-3 with TRBJ2-3, with 12 nucleotides matching TRBD2. This CDR3 spans 18 amino acids. V lost 4 bases to trimming and J lost 2 bases; unmatched junction nucleotides: 10. The germline V gene has CDR1 ENHRY and CDR2 SYGVKD. CDR3 residues: CAISGTSGATHSTDTQYF. As DNA, the CDR3 is TGTGCCATCAGTGGGACTAGCGGGGCCACGCACTCCACAGATACGCAGTATTTT.

In its sample, this clonotype was seen once. The CDR3 DNA reads TGCAGTGCATCGGGACTAGCGATGAGCGAGCAGTACTTC. Translation: CSASGLAMSEQYF. This chain connects TRBV20-1 to TRBJ2-4; 10 bases are a match to TRBD2. Near its end, the DNA agrees better with TRBJ2-7, so the J call may be wrong. CDR1 is DFQATT, CDR2 SNEGSKA, per germline (reference sequence). The CDR3 loop spans 13 amino acids.

This clonotype has only a few counts. CDR3 coding DNA: TGTGCCAGCAGCCGTCCGGGGGAAGAGACCCAGTACTTC. It translates to CASSRPGEETQYF. The chain recombines TRBV7-9 with TRBJ2-5; maybe TRBD2 (6 bases). Germline lookup yields CDR1 SEHNR and CDR2 FQNEAQ (reference sequence). CDR3 length: 13 amino acids. V dropped 5 bases and J dropped 3 bases, with 10 bases sitting between them.

The rearrangement uses TRBV20-1 and TRBJ2-7, with 8 bases aligning to TRBD2. The DNA matches TRBJ2-5 better at its end, which makes the J call doubtful. The CDR3 has 13 amino acids. The V gene's germline CDR1 is DFQATT and CDR2 SNEGSKA (reference sequence). CDR3 loop: CSAVGTSEETQYF. Here the CDR3 DNA reads TGCAGTGCAGTGGGGACTAGTGAAGAGACCCAGTACTTC.

This chain connects TRBV2 to TRBJ2-1, with D hard to call. CDR1 and CDR2 (germline): SNHLY, FYNNEI. Trimming stripped 7 bases from V and 8 bases from J, with 21 bases between. CDR3 length equals 15 residues. CDR3 loop: CASTLRSRILHEQFF. DNA of the CDR3: TGTGCCAGCACCCTGAGGTCCCGGATATTACATGAGCAGTTCTTC.